These 19 T cell receptor beta chains came from one sample sequenced in a study of OX40 agonist ivuxolimab in advanced cancers. Some clones are missing from TCRdb's copy, which holds only in-frame ones; the method was immunoSEQ multiplex PCR. This sample has about 150,000 clones, with approximately 94% found just once. The sample in question was CD4+ or CD8+ T cells sorted from blood, obtained in a trial of the OX40 agonist ivuxolimab. These receptors all stem from an adult with an advanced solid tumor such as melanoma, head and neck, liver or kidney cancer.

V and J are TRBV4-1 and TRBJ1-1; D gene ambiguous. The CDR3 runs to 13 residues. V shed 0 bases and J shed 3 bases, with 5 bases lying between them. Germline values: CDR1 MGHRA, CDR2 YSYEKL. The CDR3 bases are TGCGCCAGCAGCCAAGAAGGCGACACTGAAGCTTTCTTT. Translated: CASSQEGDTEAFF.

This chain joins TRBV4-3 and TRBJ2-7; TRBD2 aligns across 11 bases. This CDR3 has 14 amino acids. The germline V gene has CDR1 LGHNA and CDR2 YSLEER. V gave up 5 bases and J gave up 2 bases; unmatched junction bases: 2. The CDR3 sequence: CASSVAGGPYEQYF. CDR3 bases: TGCGCCAGCAGCGTAGCGGGAGGGCCCTACGAGCAGTACTTC.

The V gene is TRBV6-1, the J gene TRBJ1-1, with D possibly being TRBD1 (5 bases). The germline V gene has CDR1 MNHNS and CDR2 SASEGT. Between the trimmed V and J ends, which lost 6 bases and 4 bases, there was a span of 12 bases. This CDR3 region has 13 residues. CDR3 in DNA: TGTGCCAGCAGCACGACAGTTCTCACTGAAGCTTTCTTT. Encoded protein: CASSTTVLTEAFF.

Comments on this clone: The junction and the germline gene differ at one end; a read error may be behind it. The chain recombines TRBV29-1 with TRBJ1-5; the D is unclear. CDR1 SQVTM and CDR2 ANQGSEA come from the germline V gene. This CDR3 comprises 13 residues. This CDR3 is CSVEEQKNQPQHF. In DNA, the CDR3 is TGCAGCGTGGAAGAGCAGAAAAATCAGCCCCAGCATTTT.

The chain is built from TRBV28 and TRBJ2-2; D remains unclear. The germline V and J ends were trimmed by 1 base and 6 bases, with 6 bases remaining between them. The V gene's germline CDR1 is MDHEN and CDR2 SYDVKM. This CDR3 comprises 13 residues. DNA for the CDR3: TGTGCCAGCAGTTTATCTGTCCCCGGGGAGCTGTTTTTT. Translation gives CASSLSVPGELFF.

A note on this clone: The junction does not match germline at one end; this may be a read error. This rearrangement joins TRBV7-9 to TRBJ1-6; perhaps TRBD1 as D (5 bases). The CDR3 totals 16 residues. Looked up from germline, CDR1 is SEHNR and CDR2 is FQNEAQ (reference sequence). In DNA form, the CDR3 reads TGCGCCAGCAGCCAAGATCCCAGGGTCTATAATTCACCCCTCCACTTT. This encodes CASSQDPRVYNSPLHF.

The J gene is TRBJ2-1, the V gene TRBV9; no clear D. Between the trimmed V and J ends, which lost 0 bases and 3 bases, there was a span of 7 bases. The germline V gene encodes CDR1 SGDLS and CDR2 YYNGEE. The CDR3 sequence is 14 residues long. The DNA for the CDR3 is TGTGCCAGCAGCGTAGAGCCACTCTACAATGAGCAGTTCTTC. Protein sequence: CASSVEPLYNEQFF.

The chain uses TRBV5-8 and TRBJ1-1, with 7 nucleotides matching TRBD1. Germline lookup yields CDR1 SGHTS and CDR2 YDEGEE. CDR3 length equals 13 residues. The V gene end was trimmed by 0 bases and the J gene end by 8 bases; junction bases not matched to a gene: 4. The CDR3 nucleotides are TGTGCCAGCAGCTTGGGAAGACAGGGAGAAGCTTTCTTT. This translates into CASSLGRQGEAFF.

This chain links TRBV9 with TRBJ2-1; TRBD1 matches 10 bases. In germline, CDR1 is SGDLS, CDR2 YYNGEE. The CDR3 is 15 residues long. V shed 4 bases, J shed 4 bases, and the junction held 5 bases outside the gene matches. This chain's CDR3 is CASSRDRGLYNEQFF. For the CDR3, the DNA is TGTGCCAGCAGCCGGGACAGGGGCCTTTACAATGAGCAGTTCTTC. The full variable domain, rest sourced from reference TRBV9 and TRBJ2-1, is DSGVTQTPKHLITATGQRVTLRCSPRSGDLSVYWYQQSLDQGLQFLIQYYNGEERAKGNILERFSAQQFPDLHSELNLSSLELGDSALYFCASSRDRGLYNEQFFGPGTRLTVL.

The chain's CDR3 is CASSFYTGDPGELFF. CDR3 in DNA: TGTGCCAGCAGCTTCTACACAGGGGATCCCGGGGAGCTGTTTTTT. The J gene is TRBJ2-2, the V gene TRBV11-2; 7 bases are a match to TRBD1. This CDR3 is built from 15 residues. Germline CDR1 and CDR2: SGHAT and FQNNGV. J lost 6 bases, V lost 3 bases, and 7 bases had no gene match.

The V and J genes are TRBV5-8 and TRBJ1-2; no reliable D call. Looked up from germline, CDR1 is SGHTS and CDR2 is YDEGEE. This CDR3 has 13 amino acids. With 2 bases removed from V and 3 bases from J, the gap between germline ends came to 8 bases. For the CDR3, the DNA is TGTGCCAGCAGCTTAGGCTTTCACTATGGCTACACCTTC. Translated, it gives CASSLGFHYGYTF.

The chain recombines TRBV27 with TRBJ2-7, with D perhaps matching TRBD1 or TRBD2 (7 bases each). The germline V gene encodes CDR1 MNHEY and CDR2 SMNVEV (reference sequence). The V and J ends lost 3 bases and 2 bases respectively, with 14 bases between them. The CDR3 runs to 15 residues. This CDR3 is CASSFDRDYPYEQYF. For the CDR3, the DNA is TGTGCCAGCAGTTTTGACAGGGACTATCCCTACGAGCAGTACTTC.

The V and J genes are TRBV10-1 and TRBJ2-3; D might be TRBD2 (6 bases). Germline values: CDR1 WNHNN, CDR2 SYGVQD (reference sequence). V lost 5 bases to trimming and J lost 3 bases, with 12 bases between them. The CDR3 has 14 amino acids. DNA of the CDR3: TGCGCCAGCAGTACCGGGAGTGGGACAGATACGCAGTATTTT. Translating it yields CASSTGSGTDTQYF.

The table lists this clone with a count of one. This rearrangement joins TRBV10-3 to TRBJ2-3; D call uncertain. Germline CDR1 ENHRY, CDR2 SYGVKD. This CDR3 is built from 11 residues. Between the trimmed V and J ends, which lost 3 bases and 6 bases, there was a span of 4 bases. The CDR3 DNA reads as TGTGCCATCAGTGAACAGGATACGCAGTATTTT. It translates to CAISEQDTQYF.

The chain has TRBV6-5 and TRBJ1-1; 7 nucleotides line up with TRBD1. Trimming at V came to 6 bases and at J to 6 bases, leaving 10 bases not matched to a gene. Germline CDR1 reads MNHEY; CDR2 reads SVGAGI. CDR3 size: 14 residues. CDR3 in amino acids: CASSFRQGVPEAFF. The CDR3 DNA reads TGTGCCAGCAGCTTTCGTCAGGGGGTTCCTGAAGCTTTCTTT.

This chain joins TRBV18 and TRBJ2-2, with D possibly matching TRBD2 (5 bases). The CDR3 sequence is 13 residues long. V lost 3 bases to trimming and J lost 6 bases, with 8 bases between them. Germline V CDR1 and CDR2: KGHSH, LQKENI. CDR3: CASSPRESGELFF. In nucleotides, the CDR3 is TGTGCCAGCTCACCTCGGGAATCCGGGGAGCTGTTTTTT.

The chain combines TRBV7-9 with TRBJ1-2; 7 nucleotides agree with TRBD1. The ends lost 3 bases at V and 4 bases at J; junction bases unmatched: 5. The CDR3 extends over 14 amino acids. Germline V gene sequence: CDR1 SEHNR, CDR2 FQNEAQ (reference sequence). The CDR3 DNA reads TGTGCCAGCAGCTTCCGAGACAGGGCCTATGGCTACACCTTC. Encoded protein: CASSFRDRAYGYTF.

CDR3 loop: CASSLELAGGREQYF. The CDR3 DNA reads as TGCGCCAGCAGCTTGGAACTAGCGGGAGGTCGGGAGCAGTACTTC. The chain couples TRBV5-1 to TRBJ2-7; TRBD2 agrees at 12 bases. The CDR3 extends over 15 amino acids. V gave up 0 bases and J gave up 7 bases; unmatched junction bases: 5. CDR1 is SGHRS, CDR2 YFSETQ, per germline.

The V gene is TRBV7-3, the J gene TRBJ2-6, with TRBD1 matching 12 bases. Germline CDR1 SGHTA, CDR2 FQGTGA. The CDR3 totals 17 residues. The trim removed 5 bases at V and 2 bases at J, leaving 4 bases unmatched. The CDR3 sequence is CASSPGTGGAGANVLTF. The CDR3, as DNA: TGTGCCAGCAGCCCCGGGACAGGGGGCGCTGGGGCCAACGTCCTGACTTTC.